This T cell receptor beta chain is drawn from a study of Graves' ophthalmopathy and Graves' hyperthyroidism. Notes on the study in general: Clonotypes were expanded in thyroid at above 0.001 frequency, and most also appeared in blood. The model's ophthalmopathy progression predictions had roughly 71% sensitivity and 72% to 80% specificity.

RNA served as the template for amplifying TCR beta CDR3 regions. The first-round RT-PCR employed HTBI primers together with the Qiagen OneStep RT-PCR kit. A multiplex PCR was then performed as the second round. TCRdb re-called the multiplex PCR reads through MiXCR, storing one row per CDR3 protein. The profile covers 300,000 to 400,000 distinct CDR3 sequences, with roughly 15% appearing a single time and 9% to 15% taken by the ten largest. V was pared by 6 bases and J by 0 bases, with 9 bases between. The CDR3 length is 13 residues. Germline CDR1 is DFQATT and CDR2 is SNEGSKA (reference sequence). Ophthalmopathy donors' eye disease showed moderate-to-severe activity, CAS of at least 3, NOSPECS of at least 4 and duration under 3 months. PBMCs were isolated by Ficoll-Paque density gradient centrifugation, using around 10 ml of fresh peripheral blood as the starting material. This clonotype was detected many times. Its antigen is unidentified.

This TCR was recovered from an adult man with Graves' ophthalmopathy. Sequenced material: peripheral blood. V and J are TRBV20-1 and TRBJ1-5, with D possibly matching TRBD1 (6 bases). In DNA form, the CDR3 reads TGCAGTGCGGCGGGGGCTAGCAATCAGCCCCAGCATTTT. Amino acids: CSAAGASNQPQHF.